The 16 T cell receptor beta chains below come from one sample, sequenced in a study of CD8 T cells in Susac syndrome. RNA in amounts of roughly 0.45 to 1 ug was reverse transcribed with random hexamers. TCRdb recomputed calls from the immunoSEQ multiplex PCR reads with MiXCR, one row per CDR3 protein. The table includes about 400,000 distinct CDR3 sequences, more than 70% detected once. Material for sequencing was CD8+ T cells from PBMCs. The origin of the receptors is a human donor with multiple sclerosis.

In its sample, this clonotype was seen once. The rearrangement links TRBV5-4 to TRBJ1-2; 7 positions agree with TRBD1. V gave up 0 bases and J gave up 5 bases; unmatched junction bases: 7. This CDR3 is 15 amino acids long. The germline gives CDR1 SGHNT, CDR2 YYREEE (reference sequence). CDR3 protein: CASSLGGGAWYGYTF. CDR3 nucleotides: TGTGCCAGCAGCTTGGGAGGGGGCGCCTGGTATGGCTACACCTTC. Combining the CDR3 with reference TRBV5-4 and TRBJ1-2 gives the whole variable domain ETGVTQSPTHLIKTRGQQVTLRCSSQSGHNTVSWYQQALGQGPQFIFQYYREEENGRGNFPPRFSGLQFPNYSSELNVNALELDDSALYLCASSLGGGAWYGYTFGSGTRLTVV.

The rearrangement uses TRBV7-6 and TRBJ2-4; D ambiguous. The germline gives CDR1 SGHVS, CDR2 FNYEAQ. Between the trimmed V and J ends, which lost 5 bases and 0 bases, there was a span of 11 bases. CDR3 length: 15 amino acids. DNA of the CDR3: TGTGCCAGCAGCCCCGGGCAGTTAGCCAAAAACATTCAGTACTTC. Translated, it gives CASSPGQLAKNIQYF.

The chain links TRBV5-6 to TRBJ1-1; TRBD1 is a possible D gene (5 bases). The V gene's germline CDR1 is SGHDT and CDR2 YYEEEE. The CDR3 length is 12 residues. Trimming left V 0 bases short and J 8 bases short, with 8 bases between. The CDR3 sequence: CASSLVRGEAFF. The DNA of the CDR3 is TGTGCCAGCAGCTTGGTTAGGGGAGAAGCTTTCTTT.

This clonotype has more than one count but fewer than ten. The genes are TRBV7-9 and TRBJ1-4; 8 bases line up with TRBD1. With V trimmed by 5 bases and J by 8 bases, 4 bases remained unmatched. The CDR3 is 13 amino acids. Germline CDR1 is SEHNR and CDR2 is FQNEAQ (reference sequence). CDR3 region: CASSPTGDEKLFF. The DNA of the CDR3 is TGTGCCAGCAGCCCGACAGGGGACGAAAAACTGTTTTTT.

This clonotype was found once. The J gene is TRBJ2-1, the V gene TRBV6-5; D ambiguous. Deletions cut 9 bases from V and 9 bases from J, with 21 bases between. The CDR3 covers 14 residues. CDR1 and CDR2 from the germline V gene are MNHEY and SVGAGI. The CDR3 DNA reads TGTGCCAGTAGCCGACCCAGGCTCCTTACTGAGCAGTTCTTC. Protein sequence: CASSRPRLLTEQFF.

V is TRBV10-1 and J is TRBJ2-1; D remains ambiguous. The CDR3 contains 14 residues. V lost 5 bases and J 2 bases, leaving 10 bases between the germline ends. Germline lookup yields CDR1 WNHNN and CDR2 SYGVQD (reference sequence). In nucleotides, the CDR3 is TGCGCCAGCAGTAGAAGTACAGCCTACAATGAGCAGTTCTTC. Amino acids: CASSRSTAYNEQFF.

V is TRBV2 and J is TRBJ2-2; 8 bases map to TRBD1. In germline, CDR1 is SNHLY, CDR2 FYNNEI. The CDR3 extends over 19 amino acids. The J segment lost 3 bases and the V segment lost 1 base, leaving 13 bases of the junction unmatched. The CDR3 coding sequence is TGTGCCAGCAGTGAAGACATAACAGGATCGGGACAGGACACCGGGGAGCTGTTTTTT. It translates to CASSEDITGSGQDTGELFF.

The chain uses TRBV7-6 and TRBJ2-1; no clear D gene. The CDR3 sequence is 17 residues long. Germline V gene data show CDR1 as SGHVS and CDR2 as FNYEAQ. Between the trimmed V and J ends, which lost 0 bases and 8 bases, there was a span of 20 bases. The CDR3 sequence is CASSLAASVLFIDEQFF. The CDR3 DNA reads as TGTGCCAGCAGCTTAGCGGCCTCGGTCCTCTTCATCGATGAGCAGTTCTTC.

The gene calls are TRBV20-1 and TRBJ1-3; D unclear. The CDR3 runs 15 residues. The V and J ends lost 0 bases and 0 bases respectively, with 9 bases between them. CDR1 is DFQATT and CDR2 is SNEGSKA in the germline V gene (reference sequence). The CDR3: CSARDYSSSGNTIYF. CDR3 DNA: TGCAGTGCTAGAGATTATTCGAGCTCTGGAAACACCATATATTTT.

This chain joins TRBV4-1 and TRBJ2-2; tentatively, D is TRBD2 (6 bases). V was trimmed by 0 bases and J by 5 bases, leaving 10 bases between them. The germline V gene has CDR1 MGHRA and CDR2 YSYEKL. The CDR3 covers 15 residues. The CDR3 DNA reads as TGCGCCAGCAGCCAAGATCCGGAGGGTACCGGGGAGCTGTTTTTT. It encodes CASSQDPEGTGELFF.

This clonotype has more than one count but fewer than ten. The chain is built from TRBV15 and TRBJ2-7; D is uncertain. The CDR3 runs 15 residues. Germline V lookup: CDR1 LNHNV, CDR2 YYDKDF (reference sequence). Trimming removed 5 bases at V and 2 bases at J, with 16 bases between. The CDR3 is CATSVDTGPTYEQYF. CDR3 bases: TGTGCCACCAGCGTAGATACGGGCCCAACCTACGAGCAGTACTTC.

This clonotype was counted a single time. The gene calls are TRBV7-9 and TRBJ2-3; possibly TRBD1 for D (5 bases). V shed 0 bases and J shed 0 bases, with 13 bases lying between them. CDR1 SEHNR and CDR2 FQNEAQ come from the germline V gene (reference sequence). This CDR3 has 17 amino acids. In nucleotides, the CDR3 is TGTGCCAGCAGCTTAGCGCTTCAGGGTTCTAGCACAGATACGCAGTATTTT. Translating gives CASSLALQGSSTDTQYF.

This clonotype was counted a single time. This sequence joins TRBV10-3 and TRBJ1-2, with a weak D call TRBD1 (5 bases). The V and J ends lost 7 bases and 4 bases respectively, with 19 bases between them. The germline V gene has CDR1 ENHRY and CDR2 SYGVKD. The CDR3 runs 15 residues. The CDR3 is CAITEGSGGVYGYTF. In nucleotides, the CDR3 is TGTGCCATCACCGAGGGTAGTGGAGGGGTCTATGGCTACACCTTC.

The sample holds a few counts of this clonotype. The chain couples TRBV27 to TRBJ2-7, with 9 positions matching TRBD1. V dropped 3 bases and J dropped 4; count of bases not matched to a gene: 4. The CDR3 runs 14 residues. The germline gives CDR1 MNHEY, CDR2 SMNVEV (reference sequence). DNA of the CDR3: TGTGCCAGCAGTTTGGACAGGGGCGATTACGAGCAGTACTTC. Encoded protein: CASSLDRGDYEQYF.

The chain is built from TRBV6-5 and TRBJ1-2; D remains ambiguous. CDR3 size: 14 residues. Germline V gene lookup returns CDR1 MNHEY and CDR2 SVGAGI. V was pared by 0 bases and J by 0 bases, with 5 bases between. This chain's CDR3 is CASSYSPANYGYTF. CDR3 DNA sequence: TGTGCCAGCAGTTACTCGCCAGCTAACTATGGCTACACCTTC.

This clonotype was seen only once. V is TRBV7-9 and J is TRBJ1-4, with D tentatively TRBD1 (5 bases). Trimming stripped 0 bases from V and 3 bases from J, with 8 bases between. In germline, CDR1 is SEHNR, CDR2 FQNEAQ (reference sequence). The CDR3 has 15 residues. The CDR3 nucleotides read TGTGCCAGCAGCTTAGCGCAGGGCCCTAATGAAAAACTGTTTTTT. Its protein product is CASSLAQGPNEKLFF.